One T cell receptor beta chain is described in this entry. The sample comes from a study of shared clonotypes between healthy human individuals. The germline V gene has CDR1 MNHEY and CDR2 SMNVEV (reference sequence). The CDR3 runs to 14 residues. The V and J ends lost 2 bases and 1 base respectively, with 7 bases between them. Profiling relied on immunoSEQ multiplex PCR, and the TCRdb table lists in-frame clones only, not all of them. The data show 2 million to 2.5 million clones, around 93% seen once. This rearrangement joins TRBV27 to TRBJ2-3; the D is unclear. The sample taken for sequencing was naive CD4+ T cells from PBMCs. Subset meaning: CD45RA+ positively selected. The sequence came from a man aged 18 to 29 in good health. Some clones in this sample may be carry-over from other donors' samples. The CDR3 loop reads CASSLRMGTDTQYF. CDR3 nucleotides: TGTGCCAGCAGTTTAAGGATGGGCACAGATACGCAGTATTTT.